These 10 T cell receptor beta chains originate from one sample sequenced in a study of metastatic and nonmetastatic thyroid tumors. None of the patients had undergone any treatment ahead of thyroid surgery. Via MiXCR, TCRdb re-called the PCR reads. The table lists some 14,000 clones, about 25% of them singletons. Sequences were obtained from blood. The receptors originated from a female donor with papillary thyroid cancer or a benign thyroid nodule (not recorded which). Some clones in this sample may be carry-over from other donors' samples.

The chain uses TRBV6-1 and TRBJ1-1, with 7 bases lining up with TRBD1. Losses at the gene ends were 5 bases for V and 7 bases for J; bases not matched to a gene: 7. The CDR3 covers 13 residues. Germline CDR1 is MNHNS and CDR2 is SASEGT. In nucleotides, the CDR3 is TGTGCCAGCAGTAATAGACAGGGCGGTGAAGCTTTCTTT. It yields the protein CASSNRQGGEAFF.

This clone occurred many times. The chain employs TRBV2 and TRBJ2-5, with 12 bases identical to TRBD1. V shed 4 bases, J shed 1 base, and the junction held 1 base outside the gene matches. The germline gives CDR1 SNHLY, CDR2 FYNNEI. CDR3 length equals 15 residues. The CDR3 loop reads CASSGDRGPQETQYF. The CDR3 DNA reads as TGTGCCAGCAGTGGGGACAGGGGGCCCCAAGAGACCCAGTACTTC.

The rearrangement links TRBV11-3 to TRBJ2-5, with TRBD1 as a possible D gene (6 bases). Trimming pared 1 base from V and 4 bases from J, leaving 16 bases between. CDR1 SGHNT and CDR2 YENEEA come from the germline V gene. The CDR3 is 16 amino acids. The CDR3 reads CASSLGQGGNVETQYF. DNA for the CDR3: TGTGCCAGCAGCTTAGGGCAAGGGGGTAACGTAGAGACCCAGTACTTC.

The table lists this clone with many counts. J is TRBJ1-4 and V is TRBV18; 9 bases agree with TRBD1. Looked up from germline, CDR1 is KGHSH and CDR2 is LQKENI. This CDR3 spans 14 amino acids. With 6 bases clipped from V and 6 bases from J, the junction kept 5 bases outside the gene matches. CDR3 protein: CASSTRTGDEKLFF. CDR3 DNA: TGTGCCAGCTCTACCAGGACAGGGGATGAAAAACTGTTTTTT.

This clone is medium-sized in the sample. The genes are TRBV6-4 and TRBJ2-5, with 7 bases matching TRBD1. V lost 5 bases, J lost 5 bases, and 8 bases stayed unmatched. Germline assignment: CDR1 MRHNA and CDR2 SNTAGT. The CDR3 extends over 14 amino acids. The CDR3 DNA is TGTGCCAGCAGTCCCACAGGGGCTGGGGAGACCCAGTACTTC. Translated: CASSPTGAGETQYF.

The sample holds many counts of this clone. The V gene is TRBV30, the J gene TRBJ1-6; the D gene is possibly TRBD1 (6 bases). CDR1 is GTSNPN and CDR2 is SVGIG in the germline V gene (reference sequence). Trimming shortened V by 3 bases and J by 8 bases, and 20 bases separated the two germline ends. The CDR3 runs 16 residues. Written as DNA, the CDR3 is TGTGCCTGGAGAAGGGGGAGGACAGCTATCGATTCACCCCTCCACTTT. Encoded protein: CAWRRGRTAIDSPLHF.

Remarks on this clone: At one of its ends the junction is not consistent with the germline gene, which may arise from a read error. This chain links TRBV2 with TRBJ2-2; D perhaps matches TRBD1 (6 bases). From germline, CDR1 is SNHLY and CDR2 FYNNEI. This CDR3 is built from 15 residues. The CDR3 reads CAKGFGTQNTGELVF. CDR3 sequence (DNA): TGTGCCAAAGGTTTCGGGACACAGAACACCGGGGAGCTGGTTTTT.

V gene TRBV20-1 combines with J gene TRBJ1-2; D is uncertain. This CDR3 is 14 amino acids long. Germline-derived CDR1 and CDR2 are DFQATT and SNEGSKA (reference sequence). Deletions cut 0 bases from V and 7 bases from J, with 15 bases between. DNA of the CDR3: TGCAGTGCTAGAGATCTCATAGGACTGGGTGGCTACACCTTC. Encoded protein: CSARDLIGLGGYTF.

This clone is deemed medium-sized. Mismatch with germline at one junction end may stem from a read error. V is TRBV6-1 and J is TRBJ1-4; possibly TRBD1 for D (5 bases). This CDR3 is built from 15 residues. Germline V gene data show CDR1 as MNHNS and CDR2 as SASEGT. The CDR3 loop is CASSQAAGRNEKLFF. CDR3 DNA sequence: TGTGCCAGCAGTCAAGCGGCAGGGCGAAATGAAAAACTGTTTTTT.

This clone is termed medium-sized. V is TRBV7-8 and J is TRBJ2-7; 12 bases fit TRBD1. After removal of 5 bases from V and 2 bases from J, the junction contained 4 bases not matched to a gene. The CDR3 totals 15 residues. CDR1 and CDR2 from the germline V gene are SGHVS and FQNEAQ. CDR3: CASSPGTGGPYEQYV. The CDR3 DNA reads as TGTGCCAGCAGCCCAGGGACAGGGGGCCCCTACGAGCAGTACGTC.